This TCR beta chain originates from a study of T cell clonotyping in hematopoietic cell transplantation. The V and J ends lost 8 bases and 2 bases respectively, with 7 bases between them. Germline CDR1 is MNHEY and CDR2 is SVGAGI. This CDR3 comprises 12 residues. Time point reported: recipient sample about 28 days before transplant, after cytoreduction. Produced via immunoSEQ multiplex PCR; TCRdb's table is partial and in-frame only. The data contain roughly 29,000 clones, 60% to 80% of them singletons. Sample: peripheral blood mononuclear cells, taken before stem cell transplant. The chain combines TRBV6-5 with TRBJ2-1, with D possibly matching TRBD1 (5 bases). The source of this sequence is a man aged 50 to 59 with myelodysplastic syndrome. Some clones in this sample may be carry-over from other donors' samples. CDR3 DNA sequence: TGTGCCAGCGGGGCAGCCTACAATGAGCAGTTCTTC. Its protein product is CASGAAYNEQFF.